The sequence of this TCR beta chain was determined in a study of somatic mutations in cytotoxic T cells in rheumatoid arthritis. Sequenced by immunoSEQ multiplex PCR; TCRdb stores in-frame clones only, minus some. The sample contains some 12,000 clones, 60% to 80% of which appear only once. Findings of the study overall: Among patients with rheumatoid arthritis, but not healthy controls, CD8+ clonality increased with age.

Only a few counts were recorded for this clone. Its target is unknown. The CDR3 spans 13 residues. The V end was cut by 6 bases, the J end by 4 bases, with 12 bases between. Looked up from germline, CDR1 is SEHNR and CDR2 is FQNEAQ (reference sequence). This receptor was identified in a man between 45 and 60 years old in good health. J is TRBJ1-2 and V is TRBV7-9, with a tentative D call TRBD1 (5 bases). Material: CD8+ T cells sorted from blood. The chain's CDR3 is CASSLDSLYGYTF. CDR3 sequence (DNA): TGTGCCAGCAGTCTCGACAGCCTCTATGGCTACACCTTC.